This T cell receptor (beta chain) was recorded in a study of blood T cell repertoires in COVID-19. This clone was detected a few times. Using immunoSEQ multiplex PCR, the repertoire was profiled, and TCRdb retains in-frame clones only, with some absent. The table lists hundreds of thousands of clones, 86% of them singletons. V was pared by 3 bases and J by 3 bases, with 6 bases of the junction left unmatched. CDR1 PRHDT and CDR2 FYEKMQ come from the germline V gene (reference sequence). The CDR3 spans 15 residues. Sequencing was performed on peripheral blood. The sequence derives from a woman between 55 and 75 years old with COVID-19, enrolled during active disease. The chain couples TRBV13 to TRBJ1-2, with TRBD1 matching 8 bases. The CDR3 DNA reads as TGTGCCAGCAGCTTTACGGGACAGGTTTACTATGGCTACACCTTC. Protein product: CASSFTGQVYYGYTF.